This TCR beta chain was obtained from a study of T cell clonality in common variable immunodeficiency. Findings and limits, study-wide: In common variable immunodeficiency, TCR beta chains reportedly carried fewer deletions and N-nucleotide insertions. TCRbeta clonality was increased in CVID versus healthy controls.

The CDR3 runs to 16 residues. Germline-derived CDR1 and CDR2 are WNHNN and SYGVQD (reference sequence). Losses at the gene ends were 8 bases for V and 3 bases for J; bases not matched to a gene: 11. This clone was found many times. The antigen is undetermined. Read coverage stops 3 residues before the CDR3 terminus; the germline J gene supplies the remainder. Some clones are missing from TCRdb's copy, which holds only in-frame ones; the method was immunoSEQ multiplex PCR. The data show approximately 40,000 clones, with none appearing a single time. Sequencing input: peripheral blood mononuclear cells. The TCR sequence derives from a person aged 18-70 years in good health. This chain joins TRBV10-1 and TRBJ2-1; 9 nucleotides line up with TRBD2. The CDR3: CASATTGTSNYNEQFF. The CDR3 bases that were read are TGCGCCAGCGCAACTACCGGGACTAGCAACTACAATGAG.